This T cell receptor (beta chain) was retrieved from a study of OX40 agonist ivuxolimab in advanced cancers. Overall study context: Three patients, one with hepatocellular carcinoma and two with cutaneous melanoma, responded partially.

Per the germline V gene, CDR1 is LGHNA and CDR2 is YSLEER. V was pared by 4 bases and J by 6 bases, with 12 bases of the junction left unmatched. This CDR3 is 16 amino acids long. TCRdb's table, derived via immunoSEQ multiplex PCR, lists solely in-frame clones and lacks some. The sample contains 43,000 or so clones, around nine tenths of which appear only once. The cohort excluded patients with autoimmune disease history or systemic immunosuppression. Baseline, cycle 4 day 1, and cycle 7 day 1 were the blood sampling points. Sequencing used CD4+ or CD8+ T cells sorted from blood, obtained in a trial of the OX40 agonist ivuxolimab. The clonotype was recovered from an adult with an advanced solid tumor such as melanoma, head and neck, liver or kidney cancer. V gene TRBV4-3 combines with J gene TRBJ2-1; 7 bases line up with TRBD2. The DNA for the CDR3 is TGCGCCAGCAGCCCGGGGGACGGGAGGCGGGGCAATGAGCAGTTCTTC. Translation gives CASSPGDGRRGNEQFF.